What follows are 15 T cell receptor beta chains derived from one specimen sequenced in a study of human T cells and chemical hapten exposure. In TCRdb, the RACE reads were re-called with MiXCR into one record per CDR3 protein. The sample shows about 50,000 distinct CDR3 sequences, 9.5% to 10% of them seen only once. Time point reported: patch test 2, 6 weeks after DPC sensitization. Treatment defined: therapeutic diphenylcyclopropenone sensitization with weekly scalp DPC. The sample in question was whole blood, obtained in connection with sensitization to the hapten diphenylcyclopropenone (DPC). The receptors come from a woman aged 50 to 60 with alopecia areata. Some clones in this sample may be carry-over from other donors' samples.

The V gene is TRBV7-2, the J gene TRBJ2-3; the D is unclear. The CDR3 is 15 residues long. Between the trimmed V and J ends, which lost 2 bases and 1 base, there was a span of 10 bases. Germline V lookup: CDR1 SGHTA, CDR2 FQGNSA. The CDR3 DNA reads as TGTGCCAGCAGCTTACAGGAACCAGGCACAGATACGCAGTATTTT. It encodes CASSLQEPGTDTQYF.

The chain is built from TRBV3-1 and TRBJ2-7; D is ambiguous. In germline, CDR1 is LGHDT, CDR2 YNNKEL (reference sequence). This CDR3 has 19 amino acids. Between the trimmed V and J ends, which lost 2 bases and 1 base, there was a span of 24 bases. The CDR3 region is CASSQSSLQPESTSYEQYF. CDR3 DNA sequence: TGTGCCAGCAGCCAATCTTCTCTCCAGCCGGAGAGTACGTCCTACGAGCAGTACTTC.

The rearrangement joins TRBV10-1 to TRBJ1-1; D is ambiguous. Trimming stripped 9 bases from V and 5 bases from J, with 16 bases between. The germline V gene encodes CDR1 WNHNN and CDR2 SYGVQD (reference sequence). This CDR3 comprises 13 residues. CDR3 amino acids: CASQYGGGTEAFF. The CDR3 nucleotides are TGCGCCAGTCAGTACGGAGGAGGGACTGAAGCTTTCTTT.

This clonotype was counted many times. The rearrangement links TRBV6-6 to TRBJ1-5; 8 positions match TRBD1. The CDR3 contains 14 residues. V dropped 6 bases and J dropped 5; count of bases not matched to a gene: 6. CDR1 is MNHNY, CDR2 SVGAGI, per germline (reference sequence). CDR3 sequence reads: CASRDRVGDQPQHF. The DNA of the CDR3 is TGTGCCAGCAGGGACAGGGTGGGAGATCAGCCCCAGCATTTT.

The chain couples TRBV28 to TRBJ2-7; 10 bases map to TRBD1. CDR3 length: 16 residues. In germline, CDR1 is MDHEN, CDR2 SYDVKM. Trimming removed 7 bases from V and 5 bases from J; junction bases left unmatched: 14. The CDR3 DNA reads as TGTGCCAGCACCCCCGCCATTGGGACAGGGGTCCACGAGCAGTACTTC. Translation: CASTPAIGTGVHEQYF.

This clonotype was seen repeatedly, ten times or more. The chain has TRBV10-2 and TRBJ1-2; weak D call: TRBD1 (6 bases). The CDR3 has 12 residues. CDR1 is WSHSY and CDR2 is SAAADI in the germline V gene. V lost 7 bases to trimming and J lost 5 bases, with 11 bases between them. CDR3: CASTQQGYGYTF. For the CDR3, the DNA is TGCGCCAGCACCCAACAGGGTTATGGCTACACCTTC.

In this sample, this clonotype turned up many times. The chain carries TRBV18 and TRBJ2-5; no clear D gene. Between the trimmed V and J ends, which lost 3 bases and 7 bases, there was a span of 21 bases. Per germline, CDR1 KGHSH and CDR2 LQKENI. CDR3 size: 16 residues. The CDR3 DNA reads as TGTGCCAGCTCACCCTACCTTTCCCCGGACGCTACGACCCAGTACTTC. Protein sequence: CASSPYLSPDATTQYF.

This clonotype was counted ten times or more. V is TRBV5-5 and J is TRBJ1-5; D may be TRBD1 (6 bases). The CDR3 covers 15 residues. Trimming left V 4 bases short and J 12 bases short, with 23 bases between. Germline assignment: CDR1 SGHKS and CDR2 YYEKEE (reference sequence). The CDR3 sequence: CASSPQGQINQCQHF. CDR3 nucleotide sequence: TGTGCCAGCAGCCCGCAAGGACAGATTAATCAGTGCCAGCATTTT.

The sample holds many counts of this clonotype. The chain combines TRBV6-1 with TRBJ2-3; maybe TRBD1 (6 bases). The germline V and J ends were trimmed by 4 bases and 0 bases, with 17 bases remaining between them. The germline V gene encodes CDR1 MNHNS and CDR2 SASEGT. The CDR3 has 17 residues. This CDR3 is CASSARKQGLSTDTQYF. The DNA of the CDR3 is TGTGCCAGCAGTGCACGTAAACAGGGTTTAAGCACAGATACGCAGTATTTT.

The chain links TRBV20-1 to TRBJ2-1; 14 bases are shared with TRBD2. CDR1 and CDR2 from the germline V gene are DFQATT and SNEGSKA (reference sequence). This CDR3 has 15 amino acids. CDR3 bases: TGCAGCAGGACTAGCGGGAGGCCCCCAAGGAATGAGCAGTTCTTC. This codes for CSRTSGRPPRNEQFF.

J is TRBJ1-4 and V is TRBV4-1; a possible D gene is TRBD1 (5 bases). The germline V gene has CDR1 MGHRA and CDR2 YSYEKL. Between the trimmed V and J ends, which lost 1 base and 5 bases, there was a span of 11 bases. The CDR3 has 15 amino acids. This chain's CDR3 is CASSQVEQANEKLFF. For the CDR3, the DNA is TGCGCCAGCAGCCAAGTCGAACAGGCAAATGAAAAACTGTTTTTT.

This clonotype appeared many times. This sequence joins TRBV2 and TRBJ2-4; no definite D call. V lost 3 bases and J 5 bases, leaving 17 bases between the germline ends. CDR3 length: 16 residues. The germline gives CDR1 SNHLY, CDR2 FYNNEI. The CDR3 nucleotides read TGTGCCAGCAGTGAGTTGGGCACCCCAGCTCAAAACATTCAGTACTTC. Its protein product is CASSELGTPAQNIQYF.

The genes are TRBV20-1 and TRBJ1-6, with D maybe TRBD1 (5 bases). The CDR3 length is 14 residues. Trimming pared 0 bases from V and 10 bases from J, leaving 13 bases between. Germline V gene sequence: CDR1 DFQATT, CDR2 SNEGSKA (reference sequence). In DNA, the CDR3 is TGCAGTGCTAGAGACCAGGGCAGGGTCTCACCCCTCCACTTT. Protein: CSARDQGRVSPLHF.

This clonotype came up many times. V usage is TRBV7-9 and J usage is TRBJ2-1; D uncertain. From germline, CDR1 is SEHNR and CDR2 FQNEAQ (reference sequence). This CDR3 has 13 amino acids. V was trimmed by 2 bases and J by 8 bases, leaving 10 bases between them. CDR3 protein: CASSLPSVHEQFF. The CDR3 coding sequence is TGTGCCAGCAGCTTACCGAGTGTCCATGAGCAGTTCTTC.

The chain has TRBV5-1 and TRBJ2-7, with 10 bases aligning to TRBD2. CDR1 is SGHRS, CDR2 YFSETQ, per germline. The CDR3 loop spans 14 amino acids. After removal of 1 base from V and 3 bases from J, the junction contained 1 base not matched to a gene. The CDR3 region is CASSLTSGNYEQYF. CDR3 nucleotides: TGCGCCAGCAGCTTGACTAGCGGGAACTACGAGCAGTACTTC.